This T cell receptor (beta chain) is drawn from a study of T cell repertoires in cytomegalovirus infection. Study-wide background: Public TCR beta signatures provided an indication of both CMV infection and a matching HLA type.

Trimming removed 1 base from V and 3 bases from J, with 7 bases in between. The CDR3 spans 12 residues. Germline CDR1 reads DFQATT; CDR2 reads SNEGSKA (reference sequence). The study, taken as a whole, reports: The cumulative frequency of public TCR beta families distinguished individuals who carried CMV together with the relevant HLA. CMV-specific TCR beta clonotypes restricted by HLA-C dominated the ex vivo response.

Of note for this clonotype: The antigen is unknown.

Each CDR3 protein gets one entry after TCRdb re-called the reads with MiXCR. The table includes some 300,000 distinct CDR3 sequences, roughly 13% detected once. The chain has TRBV20-1 and TRBJ2-7, with unresolved D. Sequences were obtained from PBMCs. The clonotype was recovered from a human donor in good health (CMV status not recorded). Some clones in this sample may be carry-over from other donors' samples. Here the CDR3 reads CSARVWDYEQYF. CDR3 bases: TGCAGTGCTAGAGTATGGGACTACGAGCAGTACTTC.